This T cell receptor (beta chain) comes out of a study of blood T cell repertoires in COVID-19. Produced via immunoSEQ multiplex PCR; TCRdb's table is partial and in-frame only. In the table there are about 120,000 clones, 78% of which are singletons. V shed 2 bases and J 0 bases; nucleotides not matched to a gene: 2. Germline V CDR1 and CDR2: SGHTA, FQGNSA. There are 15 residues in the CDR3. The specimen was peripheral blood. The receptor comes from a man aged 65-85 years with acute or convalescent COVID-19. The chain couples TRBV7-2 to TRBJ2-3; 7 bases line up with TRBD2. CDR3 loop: CASSLWRGSTDTQYF. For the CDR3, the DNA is TGTGCCAGCAGCTTATGGCGGGGGAGCACAGATACGCAGTATTTT.